A single T cell receptor (beta chain) is shown here with its context. This likely traces to a read error, being one base from a far larger clone. Relying on iRepertoire HTBI primers and Arm-PCR of CDR3 regions, the team built TCR beta libraries. TCRdb analysed the multiplex PCR reads with MiXCR anew, one entry per CDR3 protein. The sample gives almost 450,000 distinct CDR3 sequences, less than 20% of which show up once; roughly a tenth is in the top ten. The CDR3 spans 13 residues. V lost 5 bases, J lost 3 bases, and 8 bases lay in between. Germline V gives CDR1 SGHTA, CDR2 FQGNSA. These data are taken from a study of regulatory T cells in long-lasting Graves disease. Time point meaning: newly diagnosed GD, antithyroid drugs for less than 3 months. From PBMCs, RNA was extracted and then used to make the TCR library. Separately, the same data were catalogued under a study of T cells in Graves' hyperthyroidism and ophthalmopathy. That paper notes: TCR CDR3 underwent first-round RT-PCR with the HTBI primer set. The blood repertoire included most of the expanded thyroid clonotypes above 0.001.

This clonotype was obtained from a woman aged 25-40 years with Graves disease. This chain joins TRBV7-2 and TRBJ2-1; D remains ambiguous. The sequencing here drew on peripheral blood mononuclear cells (PBMCs), taken at new diagnosis, from a patient treated with antithyroid drugs. The CDR3 is CASSPSNYNEQFF. CDR3 bases: TGTGCCAGCAGCCCCAGCAACTACAATGAGCAGTTCTTC.